The entry below describes one T cell receptor (beta chain). There are many counts of this clonotype. The clone's antigen remains unknown. The input lacks base qualities; no much larger clone sits a single base away. This beta chain turned up in a library designed for alpha chains; as an off-target read, its abundance says little. Libraries were constructed by 5' RACE. Instrument used: NextSeq 500. To allow correction of PCR and sequencing errors, the TCR library protocol tagged every TCR cDNA molecule with a unique molecular identifier. From the authors' description of their analysis: TCR identification, UMI-based error correction and CDR3 extraction were all carried out with Decombinator tools. TCRs above a frequency of 2 per 1,000, corresponding to the top 1% of the tumor frequency distribution, were defined as expanded. Expanded tumor TCRs were classed as regional if statistically deemed absent (corrected P<0.05) from at least one tumor region, otherwise ubiquitous. Each repertoire was subsampled 100 times to 5,000 TCRs, after which Renyi diversity was computed with the R vegan package. CDR3 similarity networks were built from amino acid triplet string-kernel similarity, connecting CDR3s with pairwise similarity above 0.82. TCRdb reprocessing: public reads trimmed at Q25 with fastp, clones called with MiXCR, in-frame beta chains kept. Each entry merges the rows of one CDR3 protein and shows their most common DNA and genes. The V and J calls reflect TCRdb's pipeline rather than the authors' work. The sample table contains about 1,500 distinct CDR3 sequences; only one count was recorded for 9.8% of them. The ten largest account for 30% to 40% of the sample.

According to the study, the label for this sample's time point signals: sample taken at primary tumor resection. The donors were fewer than 90 patients from the lung TRACERx cohort who had early-stage, untreated non-small cell lung cancer. TCR sequencing used whole RNA extracted from tumor and nontumor lung tissue, or from cryopreserved PBMC samples, without cell sorting. Only patients with enough RNA available from two or more tumor regions were chosen for TCR sequencing. Before being selected, tumor and adjacent nontumor lung specimens were reviewed by a lung pathologist. The germline V gene supplies CDR1 SGHVS and CDR2 FNYEAQ. V and J are trimmed by 2 bases and 0 bases, and the gene matches miss 2 bases of the junction. From the cysteine up to the phenylalanine, the CDR3 has a length of 16 residues. CDR3 DNA is the only sequence kept; it has 48 bases, read in frame from the first base. This sample is part of a study of spatial heterogeneity in lung cancer (dated by TCRdb to the late 2010s). Broadly, across the study: Beta-chain transcripts were consistently detected in greater numbers than alpha-chain transcripts, which likely reflects a higher abundance of beta-chain transcripts. TCR transcript counts in tumor regions correlated strongly with a T cell transcriptional module score from matched bulk RNA-seq. In the raw uncorrected reads, each unique combination of TCR and UMI appeared on average more than ten times. TCR alpha and beta repertoires were quantitatively compared across multiple tumor regions, matched nontumor lung and blood in non-small cell lung cancer. Nonsynonymous mutation counts, determined by whole-exome sequencing of tumor tissue, were related to features of the TCR repertoire. Both alpha and beta chains were TCR-sequenced in samples taken at surgery, namely 220 tumor regions, 61 to 65 matched nontumor lung samples and 56 PBMC samples. General conclusions and limits of the study: TCR-seq was estimated to cover only approximately 6.3% of tumor T cells for alpha chains and approximately 13% for beta chains. Confirming at a functional level the hypothesis that regional TCRs recognize regional mutations was considered to require additional single-cell paired TCR alpha and beta sequencing. Counts of ubiquitous and regional expanded TCRs correlated with counts of ubiquitous and regional nonsynonymous mutations, respectively. The number of expanded intratumoral alpha and beta TCRs correlated with the tumor nonsynonymous mutation count.

Sequences were derived from lung tumor tissue, sampled at surgery. This receptor was taken from a female donor with early-stage non-small cell lung cancer. Here the chain combines TRBV7-6 and TRBJ2-3; 10 bases in between match TRBD2. This receptor has the CDR3 CASSLLAGVSTDTQYF. The DNA is as follows: TGTGCCAGCAGCTTACTAGCGGGGGTCAGCACAGATACGCAGTATTTT.